This T cell receptor beta chain was captured in a study of siplizumab effects on memory and regulatory T cells. Germline V gene sequence: CDR1 SGHDT, CDR2 YYEEEE. V shed 4 bases, J shed 0 bases, and the junction held 7 bases outside the gene matches. CDR3 length: 17 residues. Libraries were prepared by immunoSEQ multiplex PCR; TCRdb keeps only in-frame clonotypes and omits some of them. The profile shows approximately 60,000 clones, around 79% of them singletons. Input material: memory CD4+ T cells sorted from blood. The gene calls are TRBV5-6 and TRBJ2-6, with TRBD1 matching 7 bases. This clonotype was sampled from a human donor in good health. The CDR3 region is CASSRGPPNSGANVLTF. The CDR3 DNA sequence: TGTGCCAGCAGCAGGGGGCCCCCGAACTCTGGGGCCAACGTCCTGACTTTC. The variable domain in full, with the rest retrieved from reference TRBV5-6 and TRBJ2-6, is DAGVTQSPTHLIKTRGQQVTLRCSPKSGHDTVSWYQQALGQGPQFIFQYYEEEERQRGNFPDRFSGHQFPNYSSELNVNALLLGDSALYLCASSRGPPNSGANVLTFGAGSRLTVL.